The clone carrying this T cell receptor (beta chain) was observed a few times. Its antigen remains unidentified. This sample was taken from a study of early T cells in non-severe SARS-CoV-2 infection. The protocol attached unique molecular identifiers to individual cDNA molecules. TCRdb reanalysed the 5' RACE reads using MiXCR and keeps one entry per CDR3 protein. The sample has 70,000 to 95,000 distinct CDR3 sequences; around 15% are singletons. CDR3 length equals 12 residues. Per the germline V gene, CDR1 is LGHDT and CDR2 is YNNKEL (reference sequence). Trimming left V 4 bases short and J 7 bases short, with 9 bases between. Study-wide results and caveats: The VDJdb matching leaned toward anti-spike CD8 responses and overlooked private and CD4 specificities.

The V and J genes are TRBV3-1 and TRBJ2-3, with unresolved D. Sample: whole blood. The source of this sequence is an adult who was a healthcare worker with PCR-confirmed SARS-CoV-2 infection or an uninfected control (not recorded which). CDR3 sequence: CASSPSWNTQYF. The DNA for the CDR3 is TGTGCCAGCAGCCCCAGCTGGAATACGCAGTATTTT.